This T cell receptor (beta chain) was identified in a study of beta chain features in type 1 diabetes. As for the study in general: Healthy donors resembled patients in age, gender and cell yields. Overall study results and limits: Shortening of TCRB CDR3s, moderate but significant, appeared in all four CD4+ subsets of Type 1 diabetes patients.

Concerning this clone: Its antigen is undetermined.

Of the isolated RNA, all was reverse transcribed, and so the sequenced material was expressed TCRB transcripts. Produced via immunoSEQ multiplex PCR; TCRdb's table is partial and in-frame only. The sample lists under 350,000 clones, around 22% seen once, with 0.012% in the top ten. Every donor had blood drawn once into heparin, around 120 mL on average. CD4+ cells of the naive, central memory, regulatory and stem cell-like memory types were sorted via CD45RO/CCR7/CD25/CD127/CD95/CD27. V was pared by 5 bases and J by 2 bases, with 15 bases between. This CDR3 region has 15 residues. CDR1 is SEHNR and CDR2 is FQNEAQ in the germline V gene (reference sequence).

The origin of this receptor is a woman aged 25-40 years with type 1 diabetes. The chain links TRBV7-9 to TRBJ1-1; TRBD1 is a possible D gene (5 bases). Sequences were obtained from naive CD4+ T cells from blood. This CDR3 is CASSQAGGLNTEAFF. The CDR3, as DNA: TGTGCCAGCAGCCAGGCGGGGGGATTAAACACTGAAGCTTTCTTT.